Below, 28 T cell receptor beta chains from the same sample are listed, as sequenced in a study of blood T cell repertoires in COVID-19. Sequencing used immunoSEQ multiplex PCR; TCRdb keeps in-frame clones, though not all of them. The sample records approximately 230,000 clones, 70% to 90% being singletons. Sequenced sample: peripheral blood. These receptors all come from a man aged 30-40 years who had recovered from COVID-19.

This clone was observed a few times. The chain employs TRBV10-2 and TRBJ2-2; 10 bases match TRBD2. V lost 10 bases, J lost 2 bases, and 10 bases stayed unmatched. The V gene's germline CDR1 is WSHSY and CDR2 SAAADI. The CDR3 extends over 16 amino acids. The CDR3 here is CATTNLAGANTGELFF. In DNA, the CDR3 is TGCGCCACCACAAACCTAGCGGGGGCAAACACCGGGGAGCTGTTTTTT.

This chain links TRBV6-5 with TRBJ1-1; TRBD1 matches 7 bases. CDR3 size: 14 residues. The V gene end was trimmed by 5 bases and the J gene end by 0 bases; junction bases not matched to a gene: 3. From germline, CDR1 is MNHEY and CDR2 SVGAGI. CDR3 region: CASSLTGMNTEAFF. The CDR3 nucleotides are TGTGCCAGCAGTCTGACAGGGATGAACACTGAAGCTTTCTTT.

The CDR3 here is CAISRDSSPHDTQYF. Here the CDR3 DNA reads TGTGCCATCAGTAGGGACTCTTCCCCACACGATACGCAGTATTTT. This chain uses TRBV10-3 with TRBJ2-3, with TRBD2 as a possible D gene (6 bases). V was clipped by 5 bases and J by 6 bases, with 18 bases between them. The CDR3 totals 15 residues. Per the germline V gene, CDR1 is ENHRY and CDR2 is SYGVKD.

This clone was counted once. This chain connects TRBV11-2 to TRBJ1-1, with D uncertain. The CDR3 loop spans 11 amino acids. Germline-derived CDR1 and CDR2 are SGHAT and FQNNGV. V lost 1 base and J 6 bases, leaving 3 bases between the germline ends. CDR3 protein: CASSLVSEAFF. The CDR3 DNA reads TGTGCCAGCAGCTTAGTCTCTGAAGCTTTCTTT.

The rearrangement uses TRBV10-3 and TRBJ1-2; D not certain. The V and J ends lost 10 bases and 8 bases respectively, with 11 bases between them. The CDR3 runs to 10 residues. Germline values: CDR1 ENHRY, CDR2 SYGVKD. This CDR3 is CATFGSGYTF. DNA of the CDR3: TGTGCCACCTTCGGGTCCGGCTACACCTTC.

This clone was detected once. As DNA, the CDR3 is TGCGCCAGCAGCCACCCCGGACAGGGTCCCCCGGAAGATACGCAGTATTTT. Translated, it gives CASSHPGQGPPEDTQYF. V is TRBV4-3 and J is TRBJ2-3; 8 bases agree with TRBD1. CDR1 and CDR2 (germline): LGHNA, YSLEER. The junction had 13 bases not matched to a gene; V was cut back by 3 bases and J by 5 bases. This CDR3 contains 17 residues.

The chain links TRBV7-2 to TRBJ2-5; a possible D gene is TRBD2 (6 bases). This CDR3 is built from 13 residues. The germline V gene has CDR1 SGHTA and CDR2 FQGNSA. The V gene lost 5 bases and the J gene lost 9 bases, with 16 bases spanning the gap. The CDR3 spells CASSVRDSGPQYF. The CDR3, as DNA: TGTGCCAGCAGCGTCCGGGACTCCGGCCCCCAGTACTTC.

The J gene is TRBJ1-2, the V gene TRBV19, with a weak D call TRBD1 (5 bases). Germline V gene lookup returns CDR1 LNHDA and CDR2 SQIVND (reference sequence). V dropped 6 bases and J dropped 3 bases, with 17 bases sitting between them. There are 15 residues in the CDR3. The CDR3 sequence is CASSPTRQTHYGYTF. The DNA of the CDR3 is TGTGCCAGTAGCCCCACTCGACAGACTCACTATGGCTACACCTTC.

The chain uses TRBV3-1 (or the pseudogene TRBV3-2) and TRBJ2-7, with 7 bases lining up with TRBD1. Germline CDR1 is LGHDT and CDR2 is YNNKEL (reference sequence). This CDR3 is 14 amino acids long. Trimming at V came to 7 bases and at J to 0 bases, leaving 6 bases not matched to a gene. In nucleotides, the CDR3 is TGTGCCAGCACGCCCCGGGACAGCTCCTACGAGCAGTACTTC. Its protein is CASTPRDSSYEQYF.

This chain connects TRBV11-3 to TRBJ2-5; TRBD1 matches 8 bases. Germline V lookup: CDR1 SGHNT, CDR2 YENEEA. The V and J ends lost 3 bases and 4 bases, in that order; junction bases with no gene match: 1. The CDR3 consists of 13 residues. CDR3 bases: TGTGCCAGCAGCTTTGGACAGGGAGAGACCCAGTACTTC. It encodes CASSFGQGETQYF.

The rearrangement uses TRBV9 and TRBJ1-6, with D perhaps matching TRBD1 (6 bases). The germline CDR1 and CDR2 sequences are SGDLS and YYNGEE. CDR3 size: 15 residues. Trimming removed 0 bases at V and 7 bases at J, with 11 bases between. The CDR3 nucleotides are TGTGCCAGCAGCGTAGATCCAGGGGAAAATTCACCCCTCCACTTT. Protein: CASSVDPGENSPLHF.

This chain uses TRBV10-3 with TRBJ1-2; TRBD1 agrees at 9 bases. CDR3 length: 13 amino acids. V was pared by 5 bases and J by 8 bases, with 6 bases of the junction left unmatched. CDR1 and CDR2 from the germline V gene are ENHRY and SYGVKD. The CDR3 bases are TGTGCCATCAGTCAGGACAGGGGCCTCGGCTACACCTTC. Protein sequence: CAISQDRGLGYTF.

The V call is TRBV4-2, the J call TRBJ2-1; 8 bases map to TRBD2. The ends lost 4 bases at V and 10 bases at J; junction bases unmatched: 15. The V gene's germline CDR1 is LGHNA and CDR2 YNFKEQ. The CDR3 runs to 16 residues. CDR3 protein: CASSPQPGLVIWEQFF. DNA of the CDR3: TGTGCCAGCAGCCCCCAACCGGGACTAGTTATCTGGGAGCAGTTCTTC.

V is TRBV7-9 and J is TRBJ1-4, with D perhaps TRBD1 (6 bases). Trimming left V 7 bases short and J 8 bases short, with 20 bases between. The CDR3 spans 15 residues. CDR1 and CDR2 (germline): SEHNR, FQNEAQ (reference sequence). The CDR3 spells CASTTNGGPGEKLFF. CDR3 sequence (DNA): TGTGCCAGCACCACAAACGGGGGGCCTGGAGAAAAACTGTTTTTT. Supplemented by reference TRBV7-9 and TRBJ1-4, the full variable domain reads DTGVSQNPRHKITKRGQNVTFRCDPISEHNRLYWYRQTLGQGPEFLTYFQNEAQLEKSRLLSDRFSAERPKGSFSTLEIQRTEQGDSAMYLCASTTNGGPGEKLFFGSGTQLSVL.

The CDR3 bases are TGTGCCAGCTCACCAGCCACAGGAAACACCATATATTTT. The encoded protein is CASSPATGNTIYF. The genes are TRBV18 and TRBJ1-3; no firm D call. CDR3 size: 13 residues. Germline CDR1 reads KGHSH; CDR2 reads LQKENI. Deletions cut 2 bases from V and 4 bases from J, with 6 bases between.

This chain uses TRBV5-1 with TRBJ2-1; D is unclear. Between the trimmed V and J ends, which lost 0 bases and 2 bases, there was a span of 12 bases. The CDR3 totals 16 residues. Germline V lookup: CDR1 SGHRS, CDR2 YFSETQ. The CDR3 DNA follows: TGCGCCAGCAGCTTGGATGGCAGGCGAACCTACAATGAGCAGTTCTTC. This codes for CASSLDGRRTYNEQFF. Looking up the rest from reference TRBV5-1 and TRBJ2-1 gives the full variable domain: KAGVTQTPRYLIKTRGQQVTLSCSPISGHRSVSWYQQTPGQGLQFLFEYFSETQRNKGNFPGRFSGRQFSNSRSEMNVSTLELGDSALYLCASSLDGRRTYNEQFFGPGTRLTVL.

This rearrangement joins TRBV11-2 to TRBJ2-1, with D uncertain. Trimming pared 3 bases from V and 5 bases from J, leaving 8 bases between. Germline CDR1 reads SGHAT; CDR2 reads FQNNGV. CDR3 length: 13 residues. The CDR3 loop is CASSLAFNNEQFF. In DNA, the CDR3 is TGTGCCAGCAGCTTGGCTTTTAACAATGAGCAGTTCTTC.

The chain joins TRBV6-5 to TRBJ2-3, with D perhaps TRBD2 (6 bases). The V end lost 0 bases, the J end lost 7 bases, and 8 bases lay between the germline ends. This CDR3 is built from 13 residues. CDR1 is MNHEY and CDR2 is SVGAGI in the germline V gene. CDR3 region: CASSYSGGYTQYF. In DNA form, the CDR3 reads TGTGCCAGCAGTTACTCGGGGGGATATACGCAGTATTTT.

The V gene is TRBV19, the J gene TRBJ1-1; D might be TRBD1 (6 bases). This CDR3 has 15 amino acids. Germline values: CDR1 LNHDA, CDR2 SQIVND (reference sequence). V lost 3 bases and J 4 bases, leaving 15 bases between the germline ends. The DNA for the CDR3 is TGTGCCAGTAGTATGGGGGCGCGGAGTCTCACTGAAGCTTTCTTT. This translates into CASSMGARSLTEAFF.

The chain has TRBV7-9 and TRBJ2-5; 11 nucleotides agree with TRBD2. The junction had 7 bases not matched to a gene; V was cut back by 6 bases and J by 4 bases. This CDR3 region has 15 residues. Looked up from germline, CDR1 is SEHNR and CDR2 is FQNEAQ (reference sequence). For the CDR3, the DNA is TGTGCCAGCAGTCCGCTAGCGGGGGGCGGAGAGACCCAGTACTTC. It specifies CASSPLAGGGETQYF. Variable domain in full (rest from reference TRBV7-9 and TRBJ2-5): DTGVSQNPRHKITKRGQNVTFRCDPISEHNRLYWYRQTLGQGPEFLTYFQNEAQLEKSRLLSDRFSAERPKGSFSTLEIQRTEQGDSAMYLCASSPLAGGGETQYFGPGTRLLVL.

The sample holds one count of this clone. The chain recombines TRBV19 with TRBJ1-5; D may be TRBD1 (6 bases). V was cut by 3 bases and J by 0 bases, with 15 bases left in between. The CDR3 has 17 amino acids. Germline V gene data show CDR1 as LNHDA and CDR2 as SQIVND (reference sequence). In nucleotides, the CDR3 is TGTGCCAGTAGTATCCCCAGGGGAGAACATAGCAATCAGCCCCAGCATTTT. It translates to CASSIPRGEHSNQPQHF.

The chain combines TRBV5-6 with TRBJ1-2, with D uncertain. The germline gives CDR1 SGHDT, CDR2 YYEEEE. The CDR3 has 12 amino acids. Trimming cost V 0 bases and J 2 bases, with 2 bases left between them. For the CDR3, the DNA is TGTGCCAGCAGCTTGGCAAACTATGGCTACACCTTC. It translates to CASSLANYGYTF.

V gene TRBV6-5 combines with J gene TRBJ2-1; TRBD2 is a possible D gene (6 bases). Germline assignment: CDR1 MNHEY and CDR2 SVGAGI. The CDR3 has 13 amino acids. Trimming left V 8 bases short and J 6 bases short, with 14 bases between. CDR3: CASLRGDGNEQFF. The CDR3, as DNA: TGTGCCAGCTTACGCGGGGACGGCAATGAGCAGTTCTTC.

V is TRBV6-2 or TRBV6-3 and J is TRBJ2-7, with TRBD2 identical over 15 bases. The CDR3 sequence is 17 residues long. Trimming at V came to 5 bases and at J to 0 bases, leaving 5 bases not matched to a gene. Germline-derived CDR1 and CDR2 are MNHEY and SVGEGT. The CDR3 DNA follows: TGTGCCAGCAGTAACGGACTAGCGGGGGGGAGCTCCTACGAGCAGTACTTC. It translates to CASSNGLAGGSSYEQYF.

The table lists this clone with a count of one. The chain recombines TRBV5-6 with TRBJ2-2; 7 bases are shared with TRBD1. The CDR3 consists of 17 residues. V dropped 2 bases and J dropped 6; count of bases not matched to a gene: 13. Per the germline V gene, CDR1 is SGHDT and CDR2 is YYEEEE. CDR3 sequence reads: CASSLDLGTAYPGELFF. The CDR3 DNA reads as TGTGCCAGCAGCTTAGACCTGGGGACAGCGTACCCCGGGGAGCTGTTTTTT.

As DNA, the CDR3 is TGTGCCAGCAAGGACAGAACCTACGAGCAGTACTTC. Translation: CASKDRTYEQYF. The rearrangement joins TRBV6-5 to TRBJ2-7, with TRBD1 as a possible D gene (6 bases). This CDR3 spans 12 amino acids. Germline V gene lookup returns CDR1 MNHEY and CDR2 SVGAGI. Trimming pared 7 bases from V and 2 bases from J, leaving 9 bases between.

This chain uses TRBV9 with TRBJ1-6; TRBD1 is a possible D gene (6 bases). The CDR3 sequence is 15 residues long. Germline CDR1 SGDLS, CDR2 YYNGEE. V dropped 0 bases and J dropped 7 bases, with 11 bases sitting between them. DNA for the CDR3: TGTGCCAGCAGCGTAGTGAAGGACAGCAATTCACCCCTCCACTTT. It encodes CASSVVKDSNSPLHF. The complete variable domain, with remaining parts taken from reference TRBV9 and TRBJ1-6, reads DSGVTQTPKHLITATGQRVTLRCSPRSGDLSVYWYQQSLDQGLQFLIQYYNGEERAKGNILERFSAQQFPDLHSELNLSSLELGDSALYFCASSVVKDSNSPLHFGNGTRLTVT.

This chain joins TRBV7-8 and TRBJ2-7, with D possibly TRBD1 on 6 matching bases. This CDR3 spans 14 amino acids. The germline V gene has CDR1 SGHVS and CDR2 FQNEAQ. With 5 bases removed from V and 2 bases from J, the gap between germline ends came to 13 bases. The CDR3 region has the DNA TGTGCCAGCAGCCGAATCCAGGGGCCCTACGAGCAGTACTTC. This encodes CASSRIQGPYEQYF.